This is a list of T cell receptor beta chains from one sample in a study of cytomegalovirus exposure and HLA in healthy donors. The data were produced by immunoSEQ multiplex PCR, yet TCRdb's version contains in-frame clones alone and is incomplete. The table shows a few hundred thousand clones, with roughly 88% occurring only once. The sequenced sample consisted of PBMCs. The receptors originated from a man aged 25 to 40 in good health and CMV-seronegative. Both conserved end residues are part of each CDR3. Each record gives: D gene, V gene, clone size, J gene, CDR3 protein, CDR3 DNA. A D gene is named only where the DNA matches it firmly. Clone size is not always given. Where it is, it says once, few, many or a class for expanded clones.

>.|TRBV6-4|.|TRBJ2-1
CASSDGAGANNEQFF
TGTGCCAGCAGTGACGGGGCGGGGGCTAACAATGAGCAGTTCTTC
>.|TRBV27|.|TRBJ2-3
CASRTGYSTDTQYF
TGTGCCAGCAGGACAGGTTATAGCACAGATACGCAGTATTTT
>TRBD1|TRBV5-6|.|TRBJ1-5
CASSLGTGQFSNQPQHF
TGTGCCAGCAGCTTGGGGACAGGGCAATTCAGCAATCAGCCCCAGCATTTT
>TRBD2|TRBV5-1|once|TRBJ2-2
CASSFLSLLAGATGELFF
TGCGCCAGCAGCTTCCTTTCACTATTAGCGGGGGCCACCGGGGAGCTGTTTTTT
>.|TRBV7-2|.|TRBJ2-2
CASSFRDTTGELFF
TGTGCCAGCAGCTTCCGGGACACAACCGGGGAGCTGTTTTTT
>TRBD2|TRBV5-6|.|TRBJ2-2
CASSSGSGVWTGELFF
TGTGCCAGCAGTTCAGGTAGCGGGGTTTGGACCGGGGAGCTGTTTTTT
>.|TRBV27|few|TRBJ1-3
CASSSGNTIYF
TGTGCCAGCAGCTCCGGAAACACCATATATTTT
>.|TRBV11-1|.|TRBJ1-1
CASSLGPFNTEAFF
TGTGCCAGCAGCCTCGGTCCTTTTAACACTGAAGCTTTCTTT
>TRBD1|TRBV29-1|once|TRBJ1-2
CSGGDRDRNYGYTF
TGCAGCGGAGGAGACCGGGACAGGAACTATGGCTACACCTTC
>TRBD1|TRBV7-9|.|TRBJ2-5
CASSLARTGQETQYF
TGTGCCAGCAGCTTAGCGCGGACAGGGCAAGAGACCCAGTACTTC
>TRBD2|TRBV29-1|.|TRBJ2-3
CSVVAGRTDTQYF
TGCAGCGTTGTAGCGGGGAGGACAGATACGCAGTATTTT
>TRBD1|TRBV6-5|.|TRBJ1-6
CASSYDPGGYSPLHF
TGTGCCAGCAGTTACGACCCAGGGGGGTATTCACCCCTCCACTTT
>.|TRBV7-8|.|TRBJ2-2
CASSLGDMGSTGELFF
TGTGCCAGCAGCTTAGGGGACATGGGGAGCACCGGGGAGCTGTTTTTT
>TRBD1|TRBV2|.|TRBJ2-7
CASKSAGQGSYEQYF
TGTGCCAGCAAGAGTGCTGGACAGGGATCCTACGAGCAGTACTTC
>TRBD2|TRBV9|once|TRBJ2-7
CASSVDGGGEQYF
TGTGCCAGCAGCGTAGATGGCGGGGGCGAGCAGTACTTC
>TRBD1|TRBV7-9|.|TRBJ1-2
CASSLAGGEGYTF
TGTGCCAGCAGCTTAGCAGGGGGCGAAGGCTACACCTTC
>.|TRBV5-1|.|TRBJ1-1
CASSADGKMNTEAFF
TGCGCCAGCAGCGCGGACGGGAAGATGAACACTGAAGCTTTCTTT
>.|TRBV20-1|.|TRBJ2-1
CSAPVSNEQFF
TGCAGTGCTCCGGTGTCCAATGAGCAGTTCTTC
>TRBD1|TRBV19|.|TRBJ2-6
CASRTGTGNGANVLTF
TGTGCCAGTAGGACCGGGACAGGGAATGGGGCCAACGTCCTGACTTTC
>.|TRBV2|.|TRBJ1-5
CASSPRSQGRNQPQHF
TGTGCCAGCAGTCCACGTTCACAGGGCCGCAATCAGCCCCAGCATTTT
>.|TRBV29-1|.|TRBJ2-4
CSVEKFVGGDQYF
TGCAGCGTTGAGAAGTTTGTGGGGGGTGATCAGTACTTC
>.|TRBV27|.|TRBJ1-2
CASGGSSPSGYTF
TGTGCCAGCGGGGGCAGCTCCCCGTCTGGCTACACCTTC
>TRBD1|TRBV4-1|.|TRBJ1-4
CASSQEGTGHEKLFF
TGCGCCAGCAGCCAAGAAGGGACAGGGCATGAAAAACTGTTTTTT
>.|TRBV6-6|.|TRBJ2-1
CASSSRTESSYNEQFF
TGTGCCAGCAGTTCCCGGACAGAGAGCTCCTACAATGAGCAGTTCTTC
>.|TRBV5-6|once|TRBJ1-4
CASCSYRVNNEKLFF
TGTGCCAGCTGTTCCTACCGGGTAAATAATGAAAAACTGTTTTTT
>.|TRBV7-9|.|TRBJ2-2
CASSWATGELFF
TGTGCCAGCAGCTGGGCGACCGGGGAGCTGTTTTTT
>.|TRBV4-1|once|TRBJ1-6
CASSQALSSYNSPLHF
TGCGCCAGCAGCCAAGCTTTGAGCTCCTATAATTCACCCCTCCACTTT
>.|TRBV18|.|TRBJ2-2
CASSPPRQTGLLEAHGELFF
TGTGCCAGCTCACCACCACGACAGACAGGACTCCTTGAGGCACACGGGGAGCTGTTTTTT
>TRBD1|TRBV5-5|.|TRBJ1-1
CASRSNQGQARDTEAFF
TGTGCCAGCAGGTCAAATCAGGGACAGGCCAGGGACACTGAAGCTTTCTTT
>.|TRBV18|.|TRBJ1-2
CASSPPPGVAVGYTF
TGTGCCAGCTCACCACCGCCAGGGGTCGCAGTAGGCTACACCTTC
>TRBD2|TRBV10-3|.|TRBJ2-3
CAIKTSEALTDTQYF
TGTGCCATCAAGACTAGCGAAGCCCTCACAGATACGCAGTATTTT
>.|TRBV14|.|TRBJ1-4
CASSHRGNEKLFF
TGTGCCAGCAGCCACAGGGGTAATGAAAAACTGTTTTTT
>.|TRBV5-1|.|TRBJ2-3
CASSLVKGPDTQYF
TGCGCCAGCAGCTTGGTTAAGGGGCCAGATACGCAGTATTTT